This is a list of T cell receptor beta chains from one sample in a study of metastatic and nonmetastatic thyroid tumors. Using MiXCR, TCRdb reanalyzed the PCR reads. The data show some 20,000 clones, about a tenth seen once. What was sequenced was blood. The receptors shown here come from a female donor with papillary thyroid cancer or a benign thyroid nodule (not recorded which). Some clones in this sample may be carry-over from other donors' samples. Both conserved end residues are part of each CDR3. The order of the fields is clone size, J gene, V gene, D gene, CDR3 protein, CDR3 DNA. A D gene is named only where the DNA matches it firmly. Expanded clones are given a class, and other clones once, few, many or no size at all.

many TRBJ2-7 TRBV2 NA CANEGTGEEGYEQYF TGTGCCAACGAAGGGACTGGGGAGGAGGGGTACGAGCAGTACTTC
many TRBJ1-5 TRBV5-1 NA CASSLSRGQPQHF TGCGCCAGCAGCTTGAGCAGGGGTCAGCCCCAGCATTTT
many TRBJ2-1 TRBV19 TRBD2 CASSLLAGGQAYNEQFF TGTGCCAGTAGTCTTCTAGCGGGAGGTCAGGCCTACAATGAGCAGTTCTTC
many TRBJ1-6 TRBV30 TRBD1 CAWSVRDRVDSPLHF TGTGCCTGGAGTGTACGTGACAGGGTGGATTCACCCCTCCACTTT
many TRBJ2-1 TRBV24-1 NA CATSDGALGEQFF TGTGCCACCAGTGATGGAGCTTTAGGTGAGCAGTTCTTC
many TRBJ2-7 TRBV5-1 TRBD1 CASSSSGGGYEQYF TGCGCCAGCAGCTCATCAGGGGGCGGCTACGAGCAGTACTTC
NA TRBJ2-1 TRBV7-3 NA CASSVVGGEQFF TGTGCCAGCAGCGTTGTGGGGGGCGAGCAGTTCTTC
many TRBJ2-4 TRBV20-1 NA CSARDPGHGKNIQYF TGCAGTGCTAGAGACCCCGGACACGGCAAAAACATTCAGTACTTC
many TRBJ1-2 TRBV27 NA CASSHGTAVRDGYTF TGTGCCAGCTCCCACGGAACAGCCGTTAGGGATGGCTACACCTTC
few TRBJ2-1 TRBV18 TRBD1 CASSDKTGVPNEQFF TGTGCCAGCTCAGACAAAACAGGGGTTCCCAATGAGCAGTTCTTC
many TRBJ2-2 TRBV6-1 TRBD1 CARCQGAGTGELFF TGTGCCAGGTGTCAGGGGGCTGGGACCGGGGAGCTGTTTTTT
many TRBJ1-5 TRBV27 NA CASSWGSSNQPQHF TGTGCCAGCAGTTGGGGGAGTAGCAATCAGCCCCAGCATTTT
many TRBJ2-7 TRBV2 NA CASSEGGSIGYEQYF TGTGCCAGCAGTGAAGGAGGGAGTATCGGCTACGAGCAGTACTTC
once TRBJ2-3 TRBV7-2 NA CASSGWIKDTQYF TGTGCCAGCAGCGGTTGGATAAAAGATACGCAGTATTTT
many TRBJ2-2 TRBV5-1 NA CASSSEPGADGELFF TGCGCCAGCAGCTCGGAGCCGGGAGCAGACGGGGAGCTGTTTTTT
many TRBJ1-4 TRBV24-1 NA CATSDTPNKATNEKLFF TGTGCCACCAGTGATACCCCCAACAAAGCAACTAATGAAAAACTGTTTTTT
many TRBJ2-3 TRBV5-1 NA CASSFTSSTDTQYF TGCGCCAGCAGCTTTACTAGTAGCACAGATACGCAGTATTTT
many TRBJ2-5 TRBV5-1 NA CASSSGIGETQYF TGCGCCAGCAGCTCCGGGATTGGGGAGACCCAGTACTTC